This T cell receptor beta chain stems from a study of shared clonotypes between healthy human individuals. Germline loops: CDR1 SGDLS, CDR2 YYNGEE. The CDR3 covers 13 residues. V lost 0 bases, J lost 5 bases, and 1 base stayed unmatched. Samples underwent the assay at deep level. Several immunoSEQ 96-well plates shared each subset's DNA, each plate a replicate. The DNA input per sorted-subset replicate PCR was 200 to 250 ng, corresponding to around 30,000 T cell genomes. Produced via immunoSEQ multiplex PCR; TCRdb's table is partial and in-frame only. The sample contains over 2 million clones, about nine tenths of which appear only once.

Sequences were obtained from naive CD4+ T cells from PBMCs. Subset meaning: CD45RA+ positively selected. The chain is built from TRBV9 and TRBJ1-1, with TRBD1 matching over 7 bases. This TCR derives from a young man in good health. Some clones in this sample may be carry-over from other donors' samples. The CDR3 bases are TGTGCCAGCAGCGTAGAGGGACAGACTGAAGCTTTCTTT. Residues: CASSVEGQTEAFF.